The 28 T cell receptor beta chains in this list originate from one sample, sequenced in a study of blood T cell repertoires in COVID-19 (dated by TCRdb to about 2020). The protocol used for the library was the immunoSEQ multiplex PCR assay. TCRdb provides this immuneACCESS table in a form limited to in-frame rearrangements. Some clones are lacking; in checked studies, under half of them reflect an unresolved V gene, and why the rest are absent is not known. This sample holds hundreds of thousands of clones; just over 85% were observed only once. Almost 4.5% of the sample goes to the ten largest clones. What was sequenced was peripheral blood. Source of these receptors: a man aged 50 or older with acute or convalescent COVID-19.

The chain links TRBV7-8 to TRBJ1-1; a weak D match, TRBD1 (5 bases). Per germline, CDR1 SGHVS and CDR2 FQNEAQ. The CDR3 is 13 residues long. V dropped 1 base and J dropped 4 bases, with 7 bases sitting between them. CDR3 nucleotides: TGTGCCAGCAGCTTAGGCGGGGGCACTGAAGCTTTCTTT. It encodes CASSLGGGTEAFF.

The table lists this clone with a count of one. The chain is built from TRBV12-3 or TRBV12-4 and TRBJ1-1; the D is unclear. CDR3 length: 13 amino acids. The germline V and J ends were trimmed by 3 bases and 5 bases, with 10 bases remaining between them. CDR3 residues: CASSLAPLTEAFF. DNA of the CDR3: TGTGCCAGCAGTTTGGCCCCGTTAACTGAAGCTTTCTTT.

V usage is TRBV27 and J usage is TRBJ1-1; 8 bases agree with TRBD1. The V segment lost 5 bases and the J segment 6 bases; nucleotides outside the gene matches: 8. This CDR3 is 14 amino acids long. The V gene's germline CDR1 is MNHEY and CDR2 SMNVEV (reference sequence). CDR3 in amino acids: CASSPSDRVAEAFF. CDR3 DNA sequence: TGTGCCAGCAGTCCTTCGGACAGGGTGGCTGAAGCTTTCTTT.

The genes are TRBV2 and TRBJ1-5; weak D call: TRBD1 (6 bases). V lost 2 bases and J 3 bases, leaving 11 bases between the germline ends. CDR1 and CDR2 (germline): SNHLY, FYNNEI. The CDR3 has 15 residues. The CDR3 loop reads CASSERDILNQPQHF. CDR3 DNA: TGTGCCAGCAGTGAACGGGACATCCTCAATCAGCCCCAGCATTTT.

The rearrangement links TRBV7-6 to TRBJ2-3, with D perhaps TRBD1 (6 bases). CDR3 length: 14 residues. CDR1 and CDR2 from the germline V gene are SGHVS and FNYEAQ. The V end lost 0 bases, the J end lost 9 bases, and 13 bases lay between the germline ends. The CDR3 DNA reads as TGTGCCAGCAGCTTAGCTTCCCTGGGGGCCACGCAGTATTTT. As protein: CASSLASLGATQYF.

The chain uses TRBV19 and TRBJ1-5; TRBD1 matches 10 bases. Trimming at V came to 3 bases and at J to 7 bases, leaving 0 bases not matched to a gene. The CDR3 runs 13 residues. CDR1 is LNHDA, CDR2 SQIVND, per germline (reference sequence). In DNA, the CDR3 is TGTGCCAGTAGTATGGACAGGGGGCAGCCCCAGCATTTT. It encodes CASSMDRGQPQHF.

The V gene is TRBV10-2, the J gene TRBJ2-7; the match to TRBD2 covers 8 bases. After removal of 5 bases from V and 3 bases from J, the junction contained 6 bases not matched to a gene. Germline-derived CDR1 and CDR2 are WSHSY and SAAADI. This CDR3 spans 14 amino acids. CDR3 DNA sequence: TGCGCCAGCAGTTTCGGGGGGGCCTACTACGAGCAGTACTTC. As protein: CASSFGGAYYEQYF.

This clone was detected only once. The chain carries TRBV20-1 and TRBJ1-1, with TRBD1 matching over 7 bases. Germline V gives CDR1 DFQATT, CDR2 SNEGSKA (reference sequence). Trimming at V came to 3 bases and at J to 0 bases, leaving 4 bases not matched to a gene. The CDR3 spans 14 residues. In nucleotides, the CDR3 is TGCAGTGCTAGTAGGACAGGACTGAACACTGAAGCTTTCTTT. Residues: CSASRTGLNTEAFF.

The chain has TRBV5-4 and TRBJ1-1, with D unresolved. Germline V gene data show CDR1 as SGHNT and CDR2 as YYREEE (reference sequence). Deletions cut 0 bases from V and 4 bases from J, with 16 bases between. The CDR3 sequence is 16 residues long. This chain's CDR3 is CASSLAARVSVTEAFF. The CDR3 bases are TGTGCCAGCAGCTTGGCAGCTCGGGTTTCGGTCACTGAAGCTTTCTTT.

The rearrangement links TRBV29-1 to TRBJ1-2, with a weak D call TRBD1 (6 bases). Per the germline V gene, CDR1 is SQVTM and CDR2 is ANQGSEA. This CDR3 region has 12 residues. V lost 2 bases and J lost 8, with 12 bases in between. The CDR3 nucleotides read TGCAGCGTTGAATGGGGGCAAAGGGGCTACACCTTC. Translation: CSVEWGQRGYTF.

This clone was seen more than once but under ten times. V usage is TRBV19 and J usage is TRBJ1-1; no firm D call. Trimming removed 7 bases at V and 5 bases at J, with 20 bases between. Germline loops: CDR1 LNHDA, CDR2 SQIVND (reference sequence). This CDR3 contains 15 residues. CDR3 sequence: CASTRSPEGGTEAFF. As DNA, the CDR3 is TGTGCCAGTACCCGTTCCCCTGAGGGCGGGACTGAAGCTTTCTTT. Combining the CDR3 with reference TRBV19 and TRBJ1-1 gives the whole variable domain DGGITQSPKYLFRKEGQNVTLSCEQNLNHDAMYWYRQDPGQGLRLIYYSQIVNDFQKGDIAEGYSVSREKKESFPLTVTSAQKNPTAFYLCASTRSPEGGTEAFFGQGTRLTVV.

The J gene is TRBJ1-2, the V gene TRBV5-4; possible D gene TRBD1, 5 bases. Deletions cut 3 bases from V and 4 bases from J, with 19 bases between. The CDR3 covers 16 residues. Per the germline V gene, CDR1 is SGHNT and CDR2 is YYREEE (reference sequence). CDR3 sequence: CASSSYSTGRTYGYTF. The CDR3 DNA follows: TGTGCCAGCAGCTCATATTCAACAGGTAGAACCTATGGCTACACCTTC.

The V and J genes are TRBV4-1 and TRBJ1-1; D ambiguous. CDR1 MGHRA and CDR2 YSYEKL come from the germline V gene. The CDR3 contains 11 residues. Trimming pared 1 base from V and 7 bases from J, leaving 4 bases between. The chain's CDR3 is CASSQGREAFF. DNA of the CDR3: TGCGCCAGCAGCCAAGGTCGTGAAGCTTTCTTT.

This chain links TRBV3-1 (or the pseudogene TRBV3-2) with TRBJ1-2, with D maybe TRBD1 (5 bases). V lost 4 bases, J lost 3 bases, and 15 bases lay in between. This CDR3 spans 15 amino acids. Germline V gene lookup returns CDR1 LGHDT and CDR2 YNNKEL (reference sequence). The DNA of the CDR3 is TGTGCCAGCAGCCCGTTTACAGGCACCCACTATGGCTACACCTTC. This sequence encodes CASSPFTGTHYGYTF.

V is TRBV5-4 and J is TRBJ2-5; 7 bases agree with TRBD1. Looked up from germline, CDR1 is SGHNT and CDR2 is YYREEE (reference sequence). The CDR3 length is 15 residues. With 0 bases clipped from V and 1 base from J, the junction kept 3 bases outside the gene matches. DNA of the CDR3: TGTGCCAGCAGCTTGGTGGGACAGACCCAAGAGACCCAGTACTTC. This codes for CASSLVGQTQETQYF.

Remarks on this clone: The same CDR3 can be traced to other DNA sequences in this sample. The CDR3 nucleotides are TGTGCCAGTCGCGGTGGAGCTGAAGCTTTCTTT. This sequence encodes CASRGGAEAFF. V gene TRBV3-1 (or the pseudogene TRBV3-2) combines with J gene TRBJ1-1; D is undetermined. From germline, CDR1 is LGHDT and CDR2 YNNKEL (reference sequence). This CDR3 is 11 amino acids long. The V end was cut by 9 bases, the J end by 6 bases, with 11 bases between.

This clone came up once. This sequence joins TRBV5-4 and TRBJ2-1, with 7 bases aligning to TRBD1. The CDR3 totals 15 residues. The trim removed 4 bases at V and 7 bases at J, leaving 11 bases unmatched. Germline CDR1 reads SGHNT; CDR2 reads YYREEE (reference sequence). CDR3: CASSPPGTDANEQFF. CDR3 in DNA: TGTGCCAGCAGCCCCCCCGGGACAGACGCAAATGAGCAGTTCTTC. Together with reference TRBV5-4 and TRBJ2-1, the CDR3 gives the full variable domain: ETGVTQSPTHLIKTRGQQVTLRCSSQSGHNTVSWYQQALGQGPQFIFQYYREEENGRGNFPPRFSGLQFPNYSSELNVNALELDDSALYLCASSPPGTDANEQFFGPGTRLTVL.

The chain has TRBV6-5 and TRBJ1-6; D might be TRBD1 (6 bases). CDR3 length: 16 residues. Germline lookup yields CDR1 MNHEY and CDR2 SVGAGI. Trimming left V 4 bases short and J 4 bases short, with 14 bases between. The CDR3 region has the DNA TGTGCCAGCAGTTTACAGGGATTGTCTTATAATTCACCCCTCCACTTT. Its protein is CASSLQGLSYNSPLHF.

The rearrangement uses TRBV10-1 and TRBJ2-1, with TRBD1 matching over 12 bases. The CDR3 is 16 residues long. CDR1 and CDR2 (germline): WNHNN, SYGVQD (reference sequence). Losses at the gene ends were 4 bases for V and 9 bases for J; bases not matched to a gene: 10. CDR3 coding DNA: TGCGCCAGCAGTGCCCTGAGGGGACAGGGGGCTGGTGAGCAGTTCTTC. This sequence encodes CASSALRGQGAGEQFF.

This chain links TRBV5-4 with TRBJ2-7; no definite D call. The ends were cut back, 0 bases at V and 3 bases at J, with 7 bases in the middle. The length of the CDR3 is 13 residues. Germline CDR1 reads SGHNT; CDR2 reads YYREEE (reference sequence). The CDR3 DNA reads as TGTGCCAGCAGCTTGGATGGCCGCTACGAGCAGTACTTC. The encoded protein is CASSLDGRYEQYF.

This clone occurred many times. The chain uses TRBV5-1 and TRBJ1-5; D is undetermined. The germline V gene has CDR1 SGHRS and CDR2 YFSETQ. This CDR3 has 13 amino acids. V was trimmed by 4 bases and J by 7 bases, leaving 12 bases between them. CDR3 region: CASSPGSGQPQHF. Written as DNA, the CDR3 is TGCGCCAGCAGCCCGGGCAGCGGGCAGCCCCAGCATTTT.

The CDR3 DNA reads as TGCGCCAGCAGCTTGGAGCGGACAGGGGTAAGGGGGAACACTGAAGCTTTCTTT. Encoded protein: CASSLERTGVRGNTEAFF. The rearrangement uses TRBV5-1 and TRBJ1-1; 9 bases are a match to TRBD1. Germline V gene data show CDR1 as SGHRS and CDR2 as YFSETQ. The CDR3 runs 18 residues. Trimming at V came to 0 bases and at J to 1 base, leaving 10 bases not matched to a gene.

The chain employs TRBV21-1 and TRBJ1-1. TRBV21-1 is shown as a pseudogene. The CDR3 has 15 amino acids. CDR3 loop: CASSKEGGVNTEAFF. CDR3 sequence (DNA): TGTGCCAGCAGCAAAGAGGGGGGGGTGAACACTGAAGCTTTCTTT.

This chain uses TRBV7-9 with TRBJ2-1; TRBD1 is a possible D gene (7 bases). V lost 5 bases and J lost 9, with 17 bases in between. This CDR3 comprises 14 residues. The germline gives CDR1 SEHNR, CDR2 FQNEAQ (reference sequence). CDR3 region: CASSGSGGSGEQFF. Here the CDR3 DNA reads TGTGCCAGCAGCGGCTCAGGGGGGAGCGGTGAGCAGTTCTTC.

About this clone itself: One end of the junction is discordant with germline, which a read error may explain. The V call is TRBV4-2, the J call TRBJ1-2; the D is unclear. Germline V gene sequence: CDR1 LGHNA, CDR2 YNFKEQ. The CDR3 contains 17 residues. CDR3 DNA sequence: TGTGCCAGCACCCAACGGTTAGACACACAAGCTAACTATGGCTACACCTTC. This encodes CASTQRLDTQANYGYTF.

This chain joins TRBV12-3 or TRBV12-4 and TRBJ2-2; D remains unclear. The CDR3 is 12 residues long. V dropped 8 bases and J dropped 4 bases, with 8 bases sitting between them. The CDR3 sequence: CASLQFTGELFF. The DNA for the CDR3 is TGTGCCAGCCTCCAGTTCACCGGGGAGCTGTTTTTT.

This chain joins TRBV12-3 or TRBV12-4 and TRBJ1-6; 8 nucleotides agree with TRBD1. V shed 3 bases and J 17 bases; nucleotides not matched to a gene: 6. The CDR3 sequence is 12 residues long. The CDR3 sequence: CASSLGQAVFHF. In DNA form, the CDR3 reads TGTGCCAGCAGTTTGGGACAGGCGGTATTCCACTTT.

The rearrangement joins TRBV5-6 to TRBJ1-1; D might be TRBD1 (5 bases). Germline V gives CDR1 SGHDT, CDR2 YYEEEE. The CDR3 length is 14 residues. V lost 4 bases and J lost 5, with 15 bases in between. DNA of the CDR3: TGTGCCAGCAGCAACTACAGGAGTGTTACTGAAGCTTTCTTT. Its protein product is CASSNYRSVTEAFF.